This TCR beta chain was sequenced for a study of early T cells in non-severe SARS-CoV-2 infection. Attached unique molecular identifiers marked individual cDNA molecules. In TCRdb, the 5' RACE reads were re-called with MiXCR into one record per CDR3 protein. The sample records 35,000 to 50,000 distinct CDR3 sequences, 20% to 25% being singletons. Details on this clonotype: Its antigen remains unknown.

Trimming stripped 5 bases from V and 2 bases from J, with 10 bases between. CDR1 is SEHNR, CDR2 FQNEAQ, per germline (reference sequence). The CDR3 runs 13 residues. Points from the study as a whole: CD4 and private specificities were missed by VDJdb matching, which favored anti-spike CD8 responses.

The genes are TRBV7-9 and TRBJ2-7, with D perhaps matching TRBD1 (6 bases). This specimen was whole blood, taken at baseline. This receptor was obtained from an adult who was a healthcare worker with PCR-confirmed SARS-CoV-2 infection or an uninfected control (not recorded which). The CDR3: CASSPGHPYEQYF. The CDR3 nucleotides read TGTGCCAGCAGCCCGGGACATCCCTACGAGCAGTACTTC.